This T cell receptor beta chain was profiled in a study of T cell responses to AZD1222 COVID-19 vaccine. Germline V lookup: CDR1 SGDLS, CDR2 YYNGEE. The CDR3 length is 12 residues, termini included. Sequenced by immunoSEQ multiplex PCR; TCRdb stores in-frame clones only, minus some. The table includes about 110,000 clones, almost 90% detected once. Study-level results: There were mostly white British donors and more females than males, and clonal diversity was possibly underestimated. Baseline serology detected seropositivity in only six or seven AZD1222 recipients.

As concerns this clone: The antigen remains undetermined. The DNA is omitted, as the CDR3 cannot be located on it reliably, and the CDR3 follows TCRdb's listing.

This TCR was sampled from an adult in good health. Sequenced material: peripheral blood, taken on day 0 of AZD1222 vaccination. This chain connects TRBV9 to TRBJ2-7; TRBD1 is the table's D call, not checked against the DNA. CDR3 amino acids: CASSVGQGAPSF.